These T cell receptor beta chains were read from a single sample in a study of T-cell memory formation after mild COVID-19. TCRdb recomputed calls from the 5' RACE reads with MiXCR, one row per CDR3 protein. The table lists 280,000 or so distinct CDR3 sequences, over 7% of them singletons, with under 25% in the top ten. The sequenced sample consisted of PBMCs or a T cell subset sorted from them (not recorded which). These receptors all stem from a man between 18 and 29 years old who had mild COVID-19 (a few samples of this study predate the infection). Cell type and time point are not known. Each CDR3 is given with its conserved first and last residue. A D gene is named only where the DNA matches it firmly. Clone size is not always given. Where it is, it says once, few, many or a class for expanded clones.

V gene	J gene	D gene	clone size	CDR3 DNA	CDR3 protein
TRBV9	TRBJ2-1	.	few	TGTGCCAGCAGCGTAGGGCCCACCGGTAGGAGTGAGCAGTTCTTC	CASSVGPTGRSEQFF
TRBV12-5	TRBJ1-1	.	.	TGTGCTAGTGGTTTGGAGATGAACACTGAAGCTTTCTTT	CASGLEMNTEAFF
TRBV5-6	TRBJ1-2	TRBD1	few	TGTGCCAGCAGCTTGGTGGGGACAGAGTATGGCTACACCTTC	CASSLVGTEYGYTF
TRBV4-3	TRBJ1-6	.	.	TGCGCCAGCAGCCAAGATCGAAAGGGTCCATCCCTCCACTTT	CASSQDRKGPSLHF
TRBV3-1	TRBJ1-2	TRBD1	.	TGTGCCAGCAGCCAAGCGGGACAGGGCGCGAGTGGCTACACCTTC	CASSQAGQGASGYTF
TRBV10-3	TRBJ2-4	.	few	TGTGCCATCAGTGAGTCTGGATCTACGAACCACATTCAGTACTTC	CAISESGSTNHIQYF
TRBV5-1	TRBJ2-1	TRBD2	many	TGCGCCAGCAGCTTGGGACTAGCGGGGGGGCCCGGAGAGCAGTTCTTC	CASSLGLAGGPGEQFF
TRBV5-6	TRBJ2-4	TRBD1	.	TGTGCCAGCAGCCCGGGGTGGGGACAGGAATTTCTAGCCAAAAACATTCAGTACTTC	CASSPGWGQEFLAKNIQYF
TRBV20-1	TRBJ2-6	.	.	TGCAGTGCTAGGGGGGTATCTGGGGCCAACGTCCTGACTTTC	CSARGVSGANVLTF
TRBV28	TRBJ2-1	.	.	TGTGCCAGCAGTTTAGGGCCCTTACAGTTCTTC	CASSLGPLQFF
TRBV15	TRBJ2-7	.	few	TGTGCCACCAGCAGAGCGGGGGACCCACACCACGAGCAGTACTTC	CATSRAGDPHHEQYF
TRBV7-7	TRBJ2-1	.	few	TGTGCTAGCAGCTCCACTCCGGGGGTTTCCTACAATGAGCAGTTCTTC	CASSSTPGVSYNEQFF
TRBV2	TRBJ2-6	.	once	TGTGCCAGCAGTGGGAAAGCGACAGGAGCCTCTGGGGCCAACGTCCTGACTTTC	CASSGKATGASGANVLTF
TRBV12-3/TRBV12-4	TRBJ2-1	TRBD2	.	TGTGCCAGCAGTTTAGCGCGTAGCGGGGGGATTATATACAATGAGCAGTTCTTC	CASSLARSGGIIYNEQFF
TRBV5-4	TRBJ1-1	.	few	TGTGCCAGCAGCTTGTCCGGAGCCAGTGAAGCTTTCTTT	CASSLSGASEAFF
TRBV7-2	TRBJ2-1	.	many	TGTGCCAGCAGCTTTTCCAGGACCCCCTACAATGAGCAGTTCTTC	CASSFSRTPYNEQFF
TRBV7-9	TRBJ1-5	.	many	TGTGCCACCTCGGTCGACAATCAGCCCCAGCATTTT	CATSVDNQPQHF
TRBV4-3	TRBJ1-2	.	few	TGCGCCAGCAGCCAAGTTGTCAGGCCAAATGATGCGGGCTATGGCTACACCTTC	CASSQVVRPNDAGYGYTF
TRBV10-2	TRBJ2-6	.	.	TGCGCCAGCACCCCAGGACGGAGCTCTGGGGCCAACGTCCTGACTTTC	CASTPGRSSGANVLTF
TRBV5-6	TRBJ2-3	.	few	TGTGCCAGCAGCTGGACTCATAGCACAGATACGCAGTATTTT	CASSWTHSTDTQYF
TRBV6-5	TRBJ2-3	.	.	TGTGCCAGCAAGCGGGCAGGTGGACTCACAGATACGCAGTATTTT	CASKRAGGLTDTQYF
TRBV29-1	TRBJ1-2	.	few	TGCAGCGTGCCATGGGGGGGTCATGGCTACACCTTC	CSVPWGGHGYTF
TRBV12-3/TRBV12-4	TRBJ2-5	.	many	TGTGCCAGCAGTCCCCGTTTTGTGGGGGAGACCCAGTACTTC	CASSPRFVGETQYF
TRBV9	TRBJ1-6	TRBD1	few	TGTGCCAGCAGCGGGACAGGCAATTCACCCCTCCACTTT	CASSGTGNSPLHF
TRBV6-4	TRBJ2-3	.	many	TGTGCCAGCAGTGACAGGGAGACAGATACGCAGTATTTT	CASSDRETDTQYF
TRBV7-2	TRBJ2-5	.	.	TGTGCCAGCAGCTCCCGACGTATTGTGTACTTC	CASSSRRIVYF
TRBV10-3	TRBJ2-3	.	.	TGTGCCATCAAGAGTGGAAACACAGATACGCAGTATTTT	CAIKSGNTDTQYF
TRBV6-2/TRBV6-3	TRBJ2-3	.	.	TGTGCCACCCAGGGACACCAGTTCACAGATACGCAGTATTTT	CATQGHQFTDTQYF
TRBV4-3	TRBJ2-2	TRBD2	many	TGCGCCAGCAGCCGGACTAGCGGGGAGGCCGGGGAGCTGTTTTTT	CASSRTSGEAGELFF
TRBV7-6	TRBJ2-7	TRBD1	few	TGTGCCAGCAGCGTAGGGACAGGGTACGAGCAGTACTTC	CASSVGTGYEQYF
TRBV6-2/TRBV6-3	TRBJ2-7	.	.	TGTGCCAGCAGTTACTCCCACGAGCAGTACTTC	CASSYSHEQYF
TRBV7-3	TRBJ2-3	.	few	TGTGCCAGCAAAGGGCAGGGTCGATCCGGGTCGGATACGCAGTATTTT	CASKGQGRSGSDTQYF
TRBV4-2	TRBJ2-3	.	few	TGTGCCAGCAGCCAAGATTATTCGGAGACAGATACGCAGTATTTT	CASSQDYSETDTQYF
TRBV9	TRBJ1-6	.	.	TGTGCCAGCAGCTCTCGGGGGGCTTGG	CASSSRGAW
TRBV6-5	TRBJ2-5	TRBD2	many	TGTGCCAGCAGTTACGGGAGCGGGGGGGCCTTGGGGGAGACCCAGTACTTC	CASSYGSGGALGETQYF
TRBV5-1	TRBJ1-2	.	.	TGCGCCAGCAGCTTGTGGGCCCCGGCCAACTATGGCTACACCTTC	CASSLWAPANYGYTF
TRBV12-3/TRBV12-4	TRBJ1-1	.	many	TGTGCCAGCAGTTCAGACAGCCTGGGAACTCACACTGAAGCTTTCTTT	CASSSDSLGTHTEAFF
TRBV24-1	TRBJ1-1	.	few	TGTGCCACCAGGGGACCGGAGAGGACTGAAGCTTTCTTT	CATRGPERTEAFF
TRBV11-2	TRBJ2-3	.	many	TGTGCCAGCAGCTTAGGGAGAGCAGATACGCAGTATTTT	CASSLGRADTQYF
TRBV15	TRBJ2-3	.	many	TGTGCCACCAGCGAGGAACGAACAGAGACTAGCACAGATACGCAGTATTTT	CATSEERTETSTDTQYF
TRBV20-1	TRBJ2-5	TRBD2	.	TGCAGCCCCCAAGTGGCGGGGGGGGCAGGAGAGACCCAGTACTTC	CSPQVAGGAGETQYF
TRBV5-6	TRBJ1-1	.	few	TGTGCCAGCAGCTTGGCCCCAGATACTGAAGCTTTCTTT	CASSLAPDTEAFF
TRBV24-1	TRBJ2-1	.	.	TGTGCCACCAGTGACCAAGGGGAGTTGGGCAATGAGCAGTTCTTC	CATSDQGELGNEQFF
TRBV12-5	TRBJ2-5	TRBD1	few	TGTGCTAGTGGTTTGGCCGGGACAGGGTTGTCGGAGACCCAGTACTTC	CASGLAGTGLSETQYF
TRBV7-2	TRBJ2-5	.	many	TGTGCCAGCAGCCCCCGCCCGAGAGGGAAAGAGACCCAGTACTTC	CASSPRPRGKETQYF
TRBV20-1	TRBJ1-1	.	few	TGCAGTGCTAGAGCCCCGGGGAGGGGTTGGACTGAAGCTTTCTTT	CSARAPGRGWTEAFF
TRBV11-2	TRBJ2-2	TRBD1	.	TGTGCCAGCAGCCCCCAGGGGGTTAACACCGGGGAGCTGTTTTTT	CASSPQGVNTGELFF
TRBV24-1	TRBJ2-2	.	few	TGTGCCACCAGTGATGGCCAGAATACCGGGGAGCTGTTTTTT	CATSDGQNTGELFF
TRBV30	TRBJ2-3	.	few	TGTGCCTGGAGTGCCGGGGGTCGGGATACGCAGTATTTT	CAWSAGGRDTQYF
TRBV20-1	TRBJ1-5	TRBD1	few	TGCAGTGCGACCGGGACAGGGAGTAGCAATCAGCCCCAGCATTTT	CSATGTGSSNQPQHF
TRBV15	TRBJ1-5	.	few	TGTGCCACCAGCAGTGGCCTCTGGCAGATCTATCAGCCCCAGCATTTT	CATSSGLWQIYQPQHF
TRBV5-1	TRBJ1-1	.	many	TGCGCCAGCAGCCAGAATCCGGGGATTACTGAAGCTTTCTTT	CASSQNPGITEAFF
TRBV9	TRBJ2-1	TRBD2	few	TGTGCCAGCAGCGCGCTAGCGGGGAGCTCCTACAATGAGCAGTTCTTC	CASSALAGSSYNEQFF
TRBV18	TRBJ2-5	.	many	TGTGCCAGCTCACCACGAAGGGAAGAGACCCAGTACTTC	CASSPRREETQYF